Below are 21 T cell receptor beta chains sequenced from a single sample in a study of T-cell memory formation after mild COVID-19. A single record per CDR3 protein comes from TCRdb applying MiXCR to the 5' RACE reads. The data contain 450,000 to 650,000 distinct CDR3 sequences, less than 25% of them singletons. The sample taken for sequencing was PBMCs or a T cell subset sorted from them (not recorded which). Receptor source: an adult woman who had mild COVID-19 (a few samples of this study predate the infection). Cell type and time point are not known.

The chain is built from TRBV27 and TRBJ2-7; D gene unclear. Trimming took 5 bases from V and 1 from J, leaving 9 bases between them. Germline V lookup: CDR1 MNHEY, CDR2 SMNVEV (reference sequence). The CDR3 length is 13 residues. The CDR3 DNA follows: TGTGCCAGCAGTCCCCGAATTTCCTACGAGCAGTACTTC. Translating it yields CASSPRISYEQYF.

The chain couples TRBV7-6 to TRBJ2-1, with D maybe TRBD2 (5 bases). Germline V gene data show CDR1 as SGHVS and CDR2 as FNYEAQ. V lost 2 bases and J lost 0, with 14 bases in between. This CDR3 region has 17 residues. The CDR3 spells CASSLTGSRSSYNEQFF. The CDR3 DNA is TGTGCCAGCAGCTTAACGGGATCGCGTAGCTCCTACAATGAGCAGTTCTTC.

Only a few counts were recorded for this clonotype. The chain joins TRBV12-3 or TRBV12-4 to TRBJ1-5; TRBD1 matches at 7 bases. J lost 6 bases, V lost 4 bases, and 6 bases had no gene match. CDR3 length: 14 amino acids. In nucleotides, the CDR3 is TGTGCCAGCAGTTCGAGACAGGGTTTTCAGCCCCAGCATTTT. Protein sequence: CASSSRQGFQPQHF.

This clonotype was recorded at least ten times. The CDR3 sequence: CASSASNQPQHF. The CDR3 bases are TGTGCCAGCTCAGCCAGCAATCAGCCCCAGCATTTT. The V call is TRBV6-6, the J call TRBJ1-5, with D uncertain. The CDR3 covers 12 residues. The germline V and J ends were trimmed by 8 bases and 1 base, with 6 bases remaining between them. Germline loops: CDR1 MNHNY, CDR2 SVGAGI (reference sequence).

This clonotype has just a few counts. This rearrangement joins TRBV6-6 to TRBJ2-5; 12 bases map to TRBD1. V was clipped by 7 bases and J by 5 bases; unmatched bases: 11. The CDR3 is 16 residues long. Germline lookup yields CDR1 MNHNY and CDR2 SVGAGI (reference sequence). CDR3 nucleotides: TGTGCCAGCATAGAAGGCGGGACAGGGGGCGGGGAGACCCAGTACTTC. Protein: CASIEGGTGGGETQYF.

This sequence joins TRBV19 and TRBJ2-5; 11 nucleotides match TRBD2. The germline CDR1 and CDR2 sequences are LNHDA and SQIVND (reference sequence). The CDR3 spans 13 residues. Trimming took 9 bases from V and 4 from J; bases not matched to a gene: 4. The CDR3 nucleotides read TGTGCCAGCGCACTAGCGGGAGCAGAGACCCAGTACTTC. Protein: CASALAGAETQYF.

In its sample, this clonotype was seen a few times. The chain employs TRBV7-2 and TRBJ1-2; weak D call: TRBD1 (5 bases). Trimming left V 1 base short and J 4 bases short, with 10 bases between. The CDR3 is 14 amino acids. The V gene's germline CDR1 is SGHTA and CDR2 FQGNSA. The CDR3 coding sequence is TGTGCCAGCAGCTTAGATGGGGGACCCTATGGCTACACCTTC. As protein: CASSLDGGPYGYTF. Variable domain in full (rest from reference TRBV7-2 and TRBJ1-2): GAGVSQSPSNKVTEKGKDVELRCDPISGHTALYWYRQSLGQGLEFLIYFQGNSAPDKSGLPSDRFSAERTGGSVSTLTIQRTQQEDSAVYLCASSLDGGPYGYTFGSGTRLTVV.

This clonotype was detected a few times. The chain couples TRBV7-2 to TRBJ2-7; D is unclear. The CDR3 consists of 13 residues. Germline CDR1 SGHTA, CDR2 FQGNSA. V dropped 5 bases and J dropped 3 bases, with 11 bases sitting between them. CDR3 DNA: TGTGCCAGCAGCCCTCCCCCCTTCTACGAGCAGTACTTC. This encodes CASSPPPFYEQYF.

This clonotype was counted only a few times. This CDR3 is CAISESDWTPQAFF. In DNA, the CDR3 is TGTGCCATCAGTGAGTCGGACTGGACACCCCAAGCTTTCTTT. This sequence joins TRBV10-3 and TRBJ1-1; D may be TRBD1 (5 bases). The CDR3 totals 14 residues. Germline V gives CDR1 ENHRY, CDR2 SYGVKD. V was clipped by 0 bases and J by 9 bases, with 14 bases between them.

In its sample, this clonotype was seen a few times. The chain uses TRBV7-9 and TRBJ2-5, with D uncertain. The V gene lost 7 bases and the J gene lost 0 bases, with 12 bases spanning the gap. Germline CDR1 is SEHNR and CDR2 is FQNEAQ (reference sequence). This CDR3 is built from 14 residues. CDR3 residues: CASTQRKYQETQYF. The DNA of the CDR3 is TGTGCCAGCACCCAGCGAAAGTACCAAGAGACCCAGTACTTC.

In this sample, this clonotype turned up a few times. This chain joins TRBV20-1 and TRBJ1-5; D is uncertain. This CDR3 has 14 amino acids. Germline-derived CDR1 and CDR2 are DFQATT and SNEGSKA (reference sequence). V lost 1 base and J 0 bases, leaving 7 bases between the germline ends. The chain's CDR3 is CSARARDSNQPQHF. As DNA, the CDR3 is TGCAGTGCTAGAGCGCGGGATAGCAATCAGCCCCAGCATTTT.

The V call is TRBV29-1, the J call TRBJ1-5; D ambiguous. CDR3 length equals 13 residues. CDR1 is SQVTM and CDR2 is ANQGSEA in the germline V gene. V lost 7 bases, J lost 5 bases, and 15 bases lay in between. The CDR3 DNA reads as TGCAGCGCCGCAGACACAGCCGATCAGCCCCAGCATTTT. This encodes CSAADTADQPQHF.

This clonotype was seen a few times. The chain couples TRBV7-2 to TRBJ2-7, with 8 bases that match TRBD1. V shed 5 bases and J 4 bases; nucleotides not matched to a gene: 7. From germline, CDR1 is SGHTA and CDR2 FQGNSA. This CDR3 contains 14 residues. CDR3 sequence reads: CASSHQGAAYEQYF. The CDR3 DNA sequence: TGTGCCAGCAGCCACCAGGGGGCTGCGTACGAGCAGTACTTC.

The rearrangement joins TRBV18 to TRBJ1-1; D unclear. The ends were cut back, 9 bases at V and 1 base at J, with 12 bases in the middle. CDR1 and CDR2 (germline): KGHSH, LQKENI. This CDR3 contains 13 residues. The CDR3 sequence is CASLGSWNTEAFF. CDR3 nucleotides: TGTGCCAGTCTCGGGAGCTGGAACACTGAAGCTTTCTTT.

Only a few counts were recorded for this clonotype. The chain uses TRBV24-1 and TRBJ2-3; D is ambiguous. CDR1 KGHDR and CDR2 SFDVKD come from the germline V gene. V was cut by 1 base and J by 4 bases, with 14 bases left in between. The CDR3 extends over 16 amino acids. CDR3 sequence reads: CATSDFPATRADTQYF. The CDR3 DNA sequence: TGTGCCACCAGTGATTTTCCGGCCACACGGGCAGATACGCAGTATTTT.

The gene calls are TRBV5-1 and TRBJ1-4; D gene ambiguous. Trimming pared 0 bases from V and 8 bases from J, leaving 11 bases between. Germline V CDR1 and CDR2: SGHRS, YFSETQ. This CDR3 is 14 amino acids long. The CDR3 spells CASSLGSKGEKLFF. The CDR3 nucleotides are TGCGCCAGCAGCTTGGGAAGTAAGGGAGAAAAACTGTTTTTT.

This clonotype was picked up a small number of times. The V gene is TRBV7-2, the J gene TRBJ2-3; 9 bases match TRBD2. CDR1 and CDR2 (germline): SGHTA, FQGNSA. There are 16 residues in the CDR3. The junction had 5 bases not matched to a gene; V was cut back by 3 bases and J by 1 base. The CDR3 bases are TGTGCCAGCAGCTTGCGGGCGGGAGGGGGCACAGATACGCAGTATTTT. The encoded protein is CASSLRAGGGTDTQYF.

V and J are TRBV5-1 and TRBJ2-3; possibly TRBD2 for D (5 bases). V was clipped by 4 bases and J by 2 bases, with 14 bases between them. Germline loops: CDR1 SGHRS, CDR2 YFSETQ. This CDR3 is built from 15 residues. CDR3 loop: CASSHSWTDTDTQYF. CDR3 DNA sequence: TGCGCCAGCAGCCACTCCTGGACTGACACAGATACGCAGTATTTT.

This chain uses TRBV12-3 or TRBV12-4 with TRBJ2-7; D is perhaps TRBD1 (6 bases). Between the trimmed V and J ends, which lost 6 bases and 5 bases, there was a span of 11 bases. The CDR3 spans 12 residues. CDR3 coding DNA: TGTGCCAGCAGATTACAGGGCCACGAGCAGTACTTC. Its translation: CASRLQGHEQYF.

There are a few counts of this clonotype. The chain has TRBV12-3 or TRBV12-4 and TRBJ1-1; 7 bases line up with TRBD1. V lost 4 bases and J lost 2; bases outside the gene matches: 7. There are 15 residues in the CDR3. The CDR3, as DNA: TGTGCCAGCAGTTCCACCGGGACAGTAAACACTGAAGCTTTCTTT. Its protein product is CASSSTGTVNTEAFF.

The gene calls are TRBV20-1 and TRBJ2-1, with 12 bases lining up with TRBD2. The V gene end was trimmed by 5 bases and the J gene end by 6 bases; junction bases not matched to a gene: 5. The length of the CDR3 is 14 residues. Germline assignment: CDR1 DFQATT and CDR2 SNEGSKA (reference sequence). The CDR3 protein is CSASLTSGSNEQFF. CDR3 nucleotide sequence: TGCAGTGCTTCTTTGACTAGCGGGAGCAATGAGCAGTTCTTC.